This T cell receptor (beta chain) is drawn from a study of cytomegalovirus exposure and HLA in healthy donors. PCR primers comprised 60 Vbeta and 13 Jbeta primers. Here immunoSEQ multiplex PCR was the method, and the copy in TCRdb shows in-frame clones only, minus some. The data show 130,000 to 150,000 clones, with about 78% seen just once and less than 3.5% held by the top ten. CDR1 is MNHNS, CDR2 SASEGT, per germline. The CDR3 extends over 15 amino acids. The V end lost 10 bases, the J end lost 3 bases, and 22 bases lay between the germline ends. The chain has TRBV6-1 and TRBJ2-7; D is perhaps TRBD1 (6 bases). Sequencing was carried out using PBMCs. The receptor comes from a male donor in good health and CMV-seronegative. CDR3 in DNA: TGTGCCACCTTAAGGATTGGGGGCATCCTCTACGAGCAGTACTTC. Translation: CATLRIGGILYEQYF.